This T cell receptor beta chain was retrieved from a study of blood T cell repertoires in COVID-19 (dated by TCRdb to the early 2020s). With regard to the full study: Samples from collaborators originated in the United States, Italy and Spain and spanned both the acute and convalescent phases of COVID-19. The material from the prospective study consisted of cDNA or gDNA derived from T cells, B-cell-depleted T cells, or PBMCs. Deeply sampled blood TCRbeta repertoires from subjects exposed to, actively infected with, or recovered from COVID-19 were included in the dataset. A freely available public database, intended as a resource for researchers studying the immune response to SARS-CoV-2, is where the repertoires were released. Samples came from the ongoing ImmuneRACE study (first 160 participants) plus 1,254 subjects from 6 global collaborators. A de-identified subject ID, COVID-19 status, age in years and sex were almost always included in the sample metadata. HLA class I and class II types, where available, came from metadata supplied by the sample provider rather than from assay-based typing. General conclusions and limits of the study: The amount of clinical and demographic metadata varied by source and participant and was provided uncurated.

Details on this clone: Its binding antigen is unknown. Base qualities were left out, and no much larger clone turns up one base away.

TCRbeta CDR3 regions were amplified from genomic DNA by means of the immunoSEQ Assay, a bias-controlled multiplex PCR. The authors processed their data as follows. Within the assay, amplification of reference gene primers was used to estimate how many nucleated cells each sample contained. Sequence reads were collapsed and filtered to measure the absolute abundance of every unique TCRbeta CDR3 rearrangement. For each sample, productive Simpson clonality was calculated as the square root of Simpson's diversity index across productive rearrangements. The source is immuneACCESS, and TCRdb retained only in-frame sequences with V and J called. Part of the clones is not carried over; for the studies checked, unresolved V genes explain less than half of this, and the remainder is unexplained. The DNA gave D and trimming, while V, J and clone size come from that table. Across this sample there are about 24,000 clones, with nearly 90% seen only once. The ten largest clones take up 9.7% of the sample.

Collaborating institutions collected whole blood in K2EDTA tubes following their own protocols. Collaborator samples were shipped for TCRbeta analysis as frozen whole blood, isolated PBMCs, or DNA extracted from either sample type. The CDR3 has 17 amino acids, counting the end cysteine and phenylalanine. The retained sequence is limited to the CDR3, 51 bases, with the frame set at the first base. V trim: 4 bases; J trim: 4 bases; unmatched bases: 15. The germline V gene (reference sequence) specifies LGHDT as CDR1 and YNNKEL as CDR2. This sequence uses TRBV3-1 (or the pseudogene TRBV3-2) and TRBJ2-7, with TRBD2 identical over 8 junction bases. Sequencing was performed on peripheral blood. This TCR was recovered from a man between 70 and 80 years old with acute or convalescent COVID-19. The CDR3 is CASSPIFLAGSLYEQYF. The nucleotide sequence is given as TGTGCCAGCAGCCCCATATTTTTAGCGGGGAGCCTATACGAGCAGTACTTC.